These T cell receptor beta chains were read from a single sample in a study of control samples from healthy donors and cancer patients. Clones were sequenced by immunoSEQ multiplex PCR, and TCRdb holds only the in-frame ones, with some missing. The repertoire has around 90,000 clones, approximately 86% of them found once; the top ten carry roughly 21%. The sample consisted of blood. The receptors here all came from a man under 40 in good health. The CDR3 runs from the conserved cysteine through the conserved F or W. The order of the fields is V gene, J gene, D gene, clone size, CDR3 DNA, CDR3 protein. The D gene is left open where the match is weak. Not every row has a clone size; where given, it reads once, few, many or a size class.

TRBV24-1	TRBJ1-2	.	once	TGTGCCACCAGTGATCCCCGTGTGGGGATCGGTGGCTACACCTTC	CATSDPRVGIGGYTF
TRBV4-1	TRBJ2-1	TRBD2	.	TGCGCCAGCAGCCGATCTAGCGGGACCCAGTACAATGAGCAGTTCTTC	CASSRSSGTQYNEQFF
TRBV30	TRBJ2-7	TRBD1	.	TGTGCCTGCTCCGAGGGGACAGGGTCCTACGAGCAGTACTTC	CACSEGTGSYEQYF
TRBV30	TRBJ1-2	.	.	TGTGCCTGGAGTGTACAGGCTAACTATGGCTACACCTTC	CAWSVQANYGYTF
TRBV5-5	TRBJ1-6	TRBD1	.	TGTGCCAGCAGCTCCTGGACAGGGGAAAATTCACCCCTCCACTTT	CASSSWTGENSPLHF
TRBV5-1	TRBJ2-1	TRBD2	.	TGCGCCAGCAGCCAACTAGCGGGGGTGAAAAATGAGCAGTTCTTC	CASSQLAGVKNEQFF
TRBV3-1/TRBV3-2	TRBJ2-7	.	.	TGTGCCAGCAGCCAAGGGACCTACGAGCAGTACTTC	CASSQGTYEQYF
TRBV24-1	TRBJ1-3	TRBD1	.	TGTGCCACCAGTGAATCCGGGACAGGTGGAAACACCATATATTTT	CATSESGTGGNTIYF
TRBV13	TRBJ2-1	.	.	TGTGCCAGCAGCTTATTCGGGGAGAGCTCCTACAATGAGCAGTTCTTC	CASSLFGESSYNEQFF
TRBV6-6	TRBJ1-5	.	.	TGTGCCACCCTAGCGGGGCGCAATCAGCCCCAGCATTTT	CATLAGRNQPQHF
TRBV6-5	TRBJ2-2	TRBD1	.	TGTACAACAGGGGGGTACACCGGGGAGCTGTTTTTT	CTTGGYTGELFF
TRBV12-3/TRBV12-4	TRBJ2-4	.	.	TGTGCCAGCAGTCTCCACAAAAACATTCAGTACTTC	CASSLHKNIQYF
TRBV5-1	TRBJ2-5	.	.	TGCGCCAGCAGCTGGGGGACGGAGACCCAGTACTTC	CASSWGTETQYF
TRBV5-1	TRBJ2-1	.	.	TGCGCCAGCAGCGCAGAGGGGAATGAGCAGTTCTTC	CASSAEGNEQFF
TRBV18	TRBJ2-3	TRBD2	.	TGTGCCAGCTCTCAGACCGGACTAGCGGGGGGAAACACAGATACGCAGTATTTT	CASSQTGLAGGNTDTQYF
TRBV5-1	TRBJ2-2	.	.	TGCGCCAGCAGCTTGGAGCCCTCCGTTGGCACCGGGGAGCTGTTTTTT	CASSLEPSVGTGELFF
TRBV5-5	TRBJ1-5	.	.	TGTGCCAGCAGCCGAGGGGGGGTCCATCAGCCCCAGCATTTT	CASSRGGVHQPQHF
TRBV21-1	TRBJ2-3	.	.	TGTGCCAGCAGCAAGGGAGGAACGGGGGGAAACACAGATACGCAGTATTTT	CASSKGGTGGNTDTQYF
TRBV2	TRBJ2-2	TRBD2	.	TGTGCCAGCAGAAGTAGCGGGGGGAACACCGGGGAGCTGTTTTTT	CASRSSGGNTGELFF
TRBV11-2	TRBJ1-3	TRBD1	.	TGTGCCAGCAGCCGCATGACAGGGGGGTACGGAAACACCATATATTTT	CASSRMTGGYGNTIYF
TRBV2	TRBJ2-3	.	.	TGTGCCAGCAGTGATCCGCAGGGGTGGACGCAGTATTTT	CASSDPQGWTQYF
TRBV2	TRBJ2-5	.	.	TGTGCCAGCAGATGGAAAGAGGGGTTCGAGACCCAGTACTTC	CASRWKEGFETQYF
TRBV23-1	TRBJ1-3	.	.	TGCGCCAGCAGTCAATTGAACGGTGGGACTGGAAACACCATATATTTT	CASSQLNGGTGNTIYF
TRBV27	TRBJ1-5	.	few	TGTGCCAGCCGGACCAGAAGGGAGCCCCAGCATTTT	CASRTRREPQHF
TRBV23-1	TRBJ1-1	.	.	TGCGCCAGCAGTCAATCGGACGGGGGAGGGACTGAAGCTTTCTTT	CASSQSDGGGTEAFF
TRBV6-5	TRBJ1-2	.	once	TGTGCCAGCAGTTACTCGGAAAAGGGGCCCTATGGCTACACCTTC	CASSYSEKGPYGYTF
TRBV7-6	TRBJ1-1	.	large	TGTGCCAGCAGCCCAAGCTTTACTGCAAACACTGAAGCTTTCTTT	CASSPSFTANTEAFF
TRBV7-9	TRBJ2-5	.	.	TGTGCCAGCAGCTTAGGAGGGGGGATAGGAGAGACCCAGTACTTC	CASSLGGGIGETQYF
TRBV18	TRBJ2-1	.	.	TGTGCCAGCTCACCTGGGGAAACGTCCTACAATGAGCAGTTCTTC	CASSPGETSYNEQFF
TRBV9	TRBJ2-1	.	.	TGTGCCAGCAGCGTTGTGCCCAATGAGCAGTTCTTC	CASSVVPNEQFF
TRBV27	TRBJ2-6	.	.	TGTGCCAGCAGTAGATCTAGCTCTGGGGCCAACGTCCTGACTTTC	CASSRSSSGANVLTF
TRBV3-1/TRBV3-2	TRBJ2-1	TRBD1	.	TGTGCCAGCAGCCGGGCGGGGACAGGACCCTACAATGAGCAGTTCTTC	CASSRAGTGPYNEQFF
TRBV13	TRBJ1-6	.	.	TGTGCCAGCAGCTTAGGTGGGGTTGGGGGGAGCTCCTATAATTCACCCCTCCACTTT	CASSLGGVGGSSYNSPLHF
TRBV3-1/TRBV3-2	TRBJ2-3	TRBD2	.	TGTGCCAGCAGCCAAGGCGGGGGGACCGCAGATACGCAGTATTTT	CASSQGGGTADTQYF
TRBV18	TRBJ2-2	.	few	TGTGCCAGCTCACCTAGAGGACAATTCACCGGGGAGCTGTTTTTT	CASSPRGQFTGELFF
TRBV5-6	TRBJ1-2	.	.	TGTGCCAGCAGCCCGACCGGGATCCAATATGGCTACACCTTC	CASSPTGIQYGYTF
TRBV7-2	TRBJ2-3	TRBD1	.	TGTGCCAGCAGCTTGGCAGGGGGCCGAACAGATACGCAGTATTTT	CASSLAGGRTDTQYF
TRBV24-1	TRBJ1-2	.	.	TGTGCCACCAGTGACCCCCAGGGTAACTATGGCTACACCTTC	CATSDPQGNYGYTF
TRBV4-1	TRBJ2-1	TRBD1	.	TGCGCCAGCAGCCAAGGTCCGGGACAGGGGCTCCATGAGCAGTTCTTC	CASSQGPGQGLHEQFF
TRBV10-1	TRBJ2-1	.	.	TGCGCCAGCAGTGCCGTCGGATACAATGAGCAGTTCTTC	CASSAVGYNEQFF
TRBV21-1	TRBJ1-1	.	.	TGTGCCAGCAGCGAACATGGGGGCCCGGGTAACACTGAAGCTTTCTTT	CASSEHGGPGNTEAFF
TRBV5-1	TRBJ2-1	TRBD1	.	TGCGCCAGCAGCTTCCGGACAGGTGGGGGTGAGCAGTTCTTC	CASSFRTGGGEQFF
TRBV5-1	TRBJ2-5	TRBD1	.	TGCGCCAGCAGCCCACAGGGGGCGGGAGAGACCCAGTACTTC	CASSPQGAGETQYF
TRBV4-1	TRBJ1-1	.	few	TGCGCCAGCAGCCAAGAAAAGGGCTTGAACACTGAAGCTTTCTTT	CASSQEKGLNTEAFF
TRBV5-6	TRBJ2-7	.	.	TGTGCCAGCAGCTTGGGGTGGATGAGCTCCTACGAGCAGTACTTC	CASSLGWMSSYEQYF
TRBV7-2	TRBJ2-7	.	.	TGTGCCAGCAGCTTGAGGGGCTACGAGCAGTACTTC	CASSLRGYEQYF
TRBV12-3/TRBV12-4	TRBJ2-1	.	once	TGTGCCAGCAGTTTAGGCTACAATGAGCAGTTCTTC	CASSLGYNEQFF
TRBV15	TRBJ2-1	TRBD2	.	TGTGCCGCGGCCCCGGGGGGGGCCTCCTACAATGAGCAGTTCTTC	CAAAPGGASYNEQFF
TRBV5-6	TRBJ2-5	TRBD1	once	TGTGCCAGCAGCTACAGGGGACAAGAGACCCAGTACTTC	CASSYRGQETQYF
TRBV15	TRBJ2-2	TRBD1	.	TGTGCCACCAGAGGACAGCGACAGGGGACCGGGGAGCTGTTTTTT	CATRGQRQGTGELFF
TRBV9	TRBJ1-2	TRBD1	few	TGTGCCAGCAGCGCACCGGGACAGGCTTATGGCTACACCTTC	CASSAPGQAYGYTF
TRBV3-1/TRBV3-2	TRBJ2-3	TRBD2	.	TGTGCCAGCAGCCAAGCCGGCCGGGGGGGCACAGATACGCAGTATTTT	CASSQAGRGGTDTQYF
TRBV4-2	TRBJ1-2	.	.	TGTGCCAGCAGCCGGGAGGGCCCATCCGTAGGCTACACCTTC	CASSREGPSVGYTF
TRBV5-1	TRBJ2-7	.	.	TGCGCCAGCAGCTTGGGGATCCTAAACGAGCAGTACTTC	CASSLGILNEQYF